This TCR beta chain was retrieved from a study of blood T cell repertoires in COVID-19. The overall study: The study drew acute and convalescent COVID-19 samples from the United States, Italy and Spain. PBMCs, B-cell-depleted T cells, or T cells were the source of the cDNA or gDNA that made up the material.

Per the study methods: Amplification from reference gene primers served as the basis for estimated nucleated cell counts. TCRdb keeps only in-frame clones here, not all; method: immunoSEQ multiplex PCR. V and J calls and clone size follow that table, whereas D and trimming were derived from the DNA. The sample yields about 130,000 clones, about 81% seen once. With 5 bases clipped from V and 2 bases from J, the junction kept 4 bases outside the gene matches. The length of the CDR3 is 14 residues. Germline-derived CDR1 and CDR2 are SGHNT and YENEEA. This sequence was found in an elderly woman with acute or convalescent COVID-19. Sequenced: peripheral blood. V and J are TRBV11-3 and TRBJ2-3; 7 bases agree with TRBD1. CDR3: CASSPGQDTDTQYF. The CDR3, as DNA: TGTGCCAGCAGCCCCGGACAGGACACAGATACGCAGTATTTT.